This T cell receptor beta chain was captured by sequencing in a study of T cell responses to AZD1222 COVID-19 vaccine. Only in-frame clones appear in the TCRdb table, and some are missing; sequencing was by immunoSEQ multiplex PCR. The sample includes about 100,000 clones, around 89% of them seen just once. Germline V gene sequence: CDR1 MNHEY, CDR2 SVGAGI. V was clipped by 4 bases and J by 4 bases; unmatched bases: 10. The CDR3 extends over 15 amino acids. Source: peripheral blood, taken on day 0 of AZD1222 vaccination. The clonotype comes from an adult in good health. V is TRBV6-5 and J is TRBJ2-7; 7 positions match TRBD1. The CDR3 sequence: CASSFSPGQQYEQYF. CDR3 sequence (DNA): TGTGCCAGCAGTTTTTCTCCGGGACAGCAGTACGAGCAGTACTTC.